This TCR beta chain was recorded in a study of CD4 T cells in relation to SARS-CoV-2 and coronaviruses. Study background: PBMCs were cultured with antigen for roughly 9 days before TCR beta sequencing.

Sequencing used immunoSEQ multiplex PCR; TCRdb keeps in-frame clones, though not all of them. The sample contains about 21,000 clones, 70% to 80% of which appear only once. This clone has more than one count but fewer than ten. The antigen is unknown. Before the COVID-19 pandemic, during about 2010-2018, CD4+ T cells were taken from unexposed donors. CD4+ T cells were isolated from the cells after roughly 11 days of culture. The CDR3 is 16 residues long. The trim removed 4 bases at V and 7 bases at J, leaving 7 bases unmatched. Germline V gene data show CDR1 as SNHLY and CDR2 as FYNNEI. Study-level points and caveats: Roughly 65% of donors had memory CD4+ clonotypes crossrecognizing SARS-CoV-2 and common cold coronavirus spike.

This TCR derives from a human donor in good health. Sequencing input: CD4+ T cells from PBMCs, cultured in vitro. The J gene is TRBJ2-1, the V gene TRBV2, with TRBD2 matching over 13 bases. This chain's CDR3 is CASSAGTSGNVNEQFF. The DNA of the CDR3 is TGTGCCAGCAGTGCCGGGACTAGCGGGAACGTGAATGAGCAGTTCTTC.